The present TCR beta chain was sequenced within a study of blood T cell repertoires in COVID-19. The ends were cut back, 2 bases at V and 0 bases at J, with 12 bases in the middle. There are 16 residues in the CDR3. The germline gives CDR1 SGHRS, CDR2 YFSETQ. Generated by immunoSEQ multiplex PCR, the TCRdb table keeps only in-frame clones and is missing some. The sample has fewer than 250,000 clones; 84% are singletons. The sequence was obtained from a woman older than 75 with COVID-19, enrolled during active disease. V usage is TRBV5-1 and J usage is TRBJ1-3; maybe TRBD1 (6 bases). Sequencing used peripheral blood. The CDR3 sequence: CASSLQQGFSGNTIYF. CDR3 in DNA: TGCGCCAGCAGCTTACAACAGGGATTCTCTGGAAACACCATATATTTT.